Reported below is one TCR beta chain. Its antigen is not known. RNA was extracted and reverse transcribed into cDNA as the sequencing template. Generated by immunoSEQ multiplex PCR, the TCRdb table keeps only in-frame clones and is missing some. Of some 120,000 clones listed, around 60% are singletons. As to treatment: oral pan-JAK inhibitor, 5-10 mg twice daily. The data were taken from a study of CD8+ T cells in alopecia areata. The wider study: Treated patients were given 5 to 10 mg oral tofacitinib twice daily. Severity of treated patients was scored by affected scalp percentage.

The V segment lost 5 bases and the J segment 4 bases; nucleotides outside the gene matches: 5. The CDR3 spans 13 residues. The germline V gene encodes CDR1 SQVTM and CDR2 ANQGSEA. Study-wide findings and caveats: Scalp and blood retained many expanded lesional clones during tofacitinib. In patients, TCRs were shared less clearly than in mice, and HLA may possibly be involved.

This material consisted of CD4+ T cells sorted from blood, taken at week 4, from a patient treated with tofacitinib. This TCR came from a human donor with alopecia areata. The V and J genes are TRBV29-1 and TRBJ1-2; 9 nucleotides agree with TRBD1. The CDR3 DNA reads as TGCAGCGTTACAGGGGGCTTTGTCTATGGCTACACCTTC. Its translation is CSVTGGFVYGYTF.